These 28 T cell receptor beta chains originate from one sample sequenced in a study of PD-L1 blockade in urothelial cancer. The protocol was immunoSEQ multiplex PCR, while the TCRdb copy is restricted to in-frame clones and leaves out a portion. This repertoire shows 44,000 or so clones, roughly 86% found once; its top ten account for roughly 3.1%. Sequenced material: PBMCs, taken around atezolizumab (anti-PD-L1) treatment. These receptors were collected from a man in his 70s with urothelial cancer.

This clone appeared a few times. This chain uses TRBV21-1 with TRBJ1-4; whether TRBD1, the table's D call, matches the DNA was not checked. TRBV21-1 is marked as a pseudogene. CDR3 size: 17 residues. CDR3 nucleotides: TGTGCCAGCAGCAGGAGACAGGGGGCTAACCCGAATGAAAAACTGTTTTTT. Protein sequence: CASSRRQGANPNEKLFF.

The V call is TRBV11-2, the J call TRBJ2-5; D gene ambiguous. V lost 5 bases and J lost 7, with 14 bases in between. The germline V gene encodes CDR1 SGHAT and CDR2 FQNNGV. The length of the CDR3 is 13 residues. The CDR3 reads CASSQTRLGTQYF. As DNA, the CDR3 is TGTGCCAGCAGCCAGACACGCCTCGGGACCCAGTACTTC.

J is TRBJ2-7 and V is TRBV7-6; 10 nucleotides align to TRBD1. The CDR3 is 14 residues long. Germline V gene lookup returns CDR1 SGHVS and CDR2 FNYEAQ. J gave up 4 bases and V 5 bases, and 5 bases lay outside the gene matches. DNA for the CDR3: TGTGCCAGCAGCCCTCGACAGGGGGCTTACGAGCAGTACTTC. Translating it yields CASSPRQGAYEQYF. Full variable domain (missing parts from reference TRBV7-6 and TRBJ2-7): GAGVSQSPRYKVTKRGQDVALRCDPISGHVSLYWYRQALGQGPEFLTYFNYEAQQDKSGLPNDRFSAERPEGSISTLTIQRTEQRDSAMYRCASSPRQGAYEQYFGPGTRLTVT.

The chain links TRBV4-3 to TRBJ1-2; D not resolved. This CDR3 is 16 amino acids long. The V end was cut by 0 bases, the J end by 6 bases, with 17 bases between. The germline gives CDR1 LGHNA, CDR2 YSLEER. CDR3 nucleotide sequence: TGCGCCAGCAGCCAAGATAAGGTGTCCCGAGGCGATGGCTACACCTTC. Translating gives CASSQDKVSRGDGYTF.

The chain recombines TRBV6-6 with TRBJ2-1, with D possibly matching TRBD2 (6 bases). Germline V gene sequence: CDR1 MNHNY, CDR2 SVGAGI (reference sequence). V was pared by 7 bases and J by 7 bases, with 20 bases between. There are 15 residues in the CDR3. The CDR3 DNA is TGTGCCAGCACCAAGGAGCCGGGGCGGGGTAATGAGCAGTTCTTC. The encoded protein is CASTKEPGRGNEQFF.

This rearrangement joins TRBV6-5 to TRBJ1-2, with 10 bases matching TRBD1. The V gene end was trimmed by 4 bases and the J gene end by 2 bases; junction bases not matched to a gene: 7. CDR3 length: 16 amino acids. The germline CDR1 and CDR2 sequences are MNHEY and SVGAGI. Here the CDR3 DNA reads TGTGCCAGCAGTTCCCCGACAGGGGGCGGCAACTATGGCTACACCTTC. It codes for CASSSPTGGGNYGYTF.

This clone was detected only once. The V gene is TRBV2, the J gene TRBJ2-2, with 7 positions matching TRBD2. V shed 4 bases, J shed 3 bases, and the junction held 11 bases outside the gene matches. Per the germline V gene, CDR1 is SNHLY and CDR2 is FYNNEI. The CDR3 consists of 17 residues. CDR3 residues: CASSGGESGGDTGELFF. CDR3 in DNA: TGTGCCAGCAGTGGCGGGGAATCGGGAGGAGACACCGGGGAGCTGTTTTTT.

Concerning this clone: The same CDR3 can be traced to other DNA sequences in this sample. The chain links TRBV7-9 to TRBJ2-2, with 13 bases that match TRBD2. J gave up 3 bases and V 3 bases, and 1 base lay outside the gene matches. The CDR3 consists of 16 residues. CDR1 and CDR2 (germline): SEHNR, FQNEAQ (reference sequence). CDR3 bases: TGTGCCAGCAGCTTTGGACTAGCGGGAGACACCGGGGAGCTGTTTTTT. Translating gives CASSFGLAGDTGELFF. Supplemented by reference TRBV7-9 and TRBJ2-2, the full variable domain reads DTGVSQNPRHKITKRGQNVTFRCDPISEHNRLYWYRQTLGQGPEFLTYFQNEAQLEKSRLLSDRFSAERPKGSFSTLEIQRTEQGDSAMYLCASSFGLAGDTGELFFGEGSRLTVL.

The V call is TRBV29-1, the J call TRBJ2-5, with D possibly TRBD1 on 6 matching bases. This CDR3 contains 11 residues. V was shortened by 7 bases and J by 5 bases, with 11 bases between the two germline ends. Per germline, CDR1 SQVTM and CDR2 ANQGSEA. This chain's CDR3 is CSARQGETQYF. CDR3 sequence (DNA): TGCAGCGCCCGGCAGGGGGAGACCCAGTACTTC.

The chain links TRBV29-1 to TRBJ2-1, with TRBD2 as a possible D gene (7 bases). Germline V gene sequence: CDR1 SQVTM, CDR2 ANQGSEA. Trimming took 6 bases from V and 1 from J, leaving 16 bases between them. This CDR3 has 15 amino acids. The CDR3, as DNA: TGCAGCGTCGAGGGGGGGGTTGGATCCTACAATGAGCAGTTCTTC. Translating gives CSVEGGVGSYNEQFF.

The chain has TRBV28 and TRBJ1-2, with 9 bases that match TRBD1. Unmatched junction bases numbered 0, after V lost 2 bases and J lost 8 bases. This CDR3 spans 12 amino acids. The germline V gene has CDR1 MDHEN and CDR2 SYDVKM. Here the CDR3 reads CASSLGTGGYTF. The CDR3 nucleotides read TGTGCCAGCAGTTTAGGGACAGGGGGCTACACCTTC.

The chain carries TRBV6-6 and TRBJ2-1, with 8 bases lining up with TRBD1. The V gene end was trimmed by 2 bases and the J gene end by 7 bases; junction bases not matched to a gene: 7. The CDR3 has 15 residues. Germline loops: CDR1 MNHNY, CDR2 SVGAGI (reference sequence). The DNA of the CDR3 is TGTGCCAGCAGTTACACAGGACAGGGTTATAATGAGCAGTTCTTC. Its translation: CASSYTGQGYNEQFF.

This clone was recorded a few times. This chain uses TRBV7-8 with TRBJ1-5, with a tentative D call TRBD1 (6 bases). V lost 4 bases and J lost 4, with 11 bases in between. Germline lookup yields CDR1 SGHVS and CDR2 FQNEAQ. The CDR3 is 14 residues long. In nucleotides, the CDR3 is TGTGCCAGCAGCTCGGACAGTGATAATCAGCCCCAGCATTTT. This sequence encodes CASSSDSDNQPQHF.

This rearrangement joins TRBV11-2 to TRBJ1-1; 8 nucleotides align to TRBD1. Trimming cost V 0 bases and J 6 bases; bases outside gene matches: 3. The CDR3 contains 14 residues. Germline CDR1 SGHAT, CDR2 FQNNGV. The CDR3 sequence: CASSLETTGAEAFF. CDR3 DNA sequence: TGTGCCAGCAGCTTAGAGACGACAGGGGCTGAAGCTTTCTTT.

This chain joins TRBV28 and TRBJ2-5; tentative D call: TRBD2 (6 bases). This CDR3 is 15 amino acids long. The germline CDR1 and CDR2 sequences are MDHEN and SYDVKM. Trimming took 6 bases from V and 9 from J, leaving 23 bases between them. The CDR3 bases are TGTGCCAGCAGGACTCGCGGAGGGAGCCCGTCGGCCCAGTACTTC. It specifies CASRTRGGSPSAQYF. Complete variable domain (other parts from reference TRBV28 and TRBJ2-5): DVKVTQSSRYLVKRTGEKVFLECVQDMDHENMFWYRQDPGLGLRLIYFSYDVKMKEKGDIPEGYSVSREKKERFSLILESASTNQTSMYLCASRTRGGSPSAQYFGPGTRLLVL.

The chain recombines TRBV4-3 with TRBJ1-2; the D gene is possibly TRBD1 (6 bases). Germline CDR1 is LGHNA and CDR2 is YSLEER. CDR3 length equals 15 residues. The ends were cut back, 1 base at V and 0 bases at J, with 9 bases in the middle. The CDR3 protein is CASSQGTVSNYGYTF. The CDR3 nucleotides read TGCGCCAGCAGCCAAGGGACAGTGTCTAACTATGGCTACACCTTC.

The chain joins TRBV20-1 to TRBJ2-5; D not certain. The V end lost 7 bases, the J end lost 1 base, and 7 bases lay between the germline ends. CDR3 size: 11 residues. CDR1 is DFQATT and CDR2 is SNEGSKA in the germline V gene (reference sequence). In DNA, the CDR3 is TGCAGTGGTGGCACCCAAGAGACCCAGTACTTC. Residues: CSGGTQETQYF.

This sequence joins TRBV11-2 and TRBJ2-7, with D hard to call. The germline V and J ends were trimmed by 0 bases and 2 bases, with 14 bases remaining between them. The CDR3 runs 16 residues. The germline V gene encodes CDR1 SGHAT and CDR2 FQNNGV. The CDR3 spells CASSLDHLPTAYEQYF. Here the CDR3 DNA reads TGTGCCAGCAGCTTAGATCATCTTCCTACAGCCTACGAGCAGTACTTC.

The chain is built from TRBV19 and TRBJ2-7, with a weak D call TRBD2 (5 bases). With 4 bases removed from V and 3 bases from J, the gap between germline ends came to 7 bases. The CDR3 extends over 12 amino acids. Germline CDR1 LNHDA, CDR2 SQIVND (reference sequence). CDR3 sequence: CASSRGFYEQYF. The CDR3 DNA reads TGTGCCAGTAGTAGAGGGTTCTACGAGCAGTACTTC. Supplemented by reference TRBV19 and TRBJ2-7, the full variable domain reads DGGITQSPKYLFRKEGQNVTLSCEQNLNHDAMYWYRQDPGQGLRLIYYSQIVNDFQKGDIAEGYSVSREKKESFPLTVTSAQKNPTAFYLCASSRGFYEQYFGPGTRLTVT.

The J gene is TRBJ2-5, the V gene TRBV19, with a possible D match to TRBD1 (5 bases). CDR3 length: 14 amino acids. Germline values: CDR1 LNHDA, CDR2 SQIVND (reference sequence). V was trimmed by 5 bases and J by 5 bases, leaving 15 bases between them. The CDR3 loop is CASSGWAAGETQYF. For the CDR3, the DNA is TGTGCCAGTAGTGGGTGGGCGGCAGGGGAGACCCAGTACTTC.

This chain uses TRBV5-1 with TRBJ1-3, with a tentative D call TRBD1 (6 bases). CDR1 and CDR2 from the germline V gene are SGHRS and YFSETQ. Trimming removed 4 bases from V and 2 bases from J, with 10 bases in between. The CDR3 covers 14 residues. The CDR3 DNA is TGCGCCAGCAGCCCTGACAGGACTGGAAACACCATATATTTT. As protein: CASSPDRTGNTIYF.

The CDR3 loop is CASRGQAYNYGYTF. In nucleotides, the CDR3 is TGTGCCAGCAGAGGACAGGCCTATAACTATGGCTACACCTTC. The V call is TRBV2, the J call TRBJ1-2, with TRBD1 matching over 7 bases. Germline trimming cut 6 bases from V and 1 base from J; bases unmatched to any gene: 5. Looked up from germline, CDR1 is SNHLY and CDR2 is FYNNEI. The CDR3 extends over 14 amino acids.

The chain has TRBV5-1 and TRBJ1-2; 7 positions match TRBD1. The trim removed 4 bases at V and 0 bases at J, leaving 6 bases unmatched. The CDR3 sequence is 15 residues long. Germline CDR1 SGHRS, CDR2 YFSETQ. This CDR3 is CASSPGTATNYGYTF. The CDR3 DNA reads TGCGCCAGCAGCCCGGGGACAGCGACTAACTATGGCTACACCTTC.

The rearrangement joins TRBV2 to TRBJ2-1; D is unresolved. Germline V gives CDR1 SNHLY, CDR2 FYNNEI. V was clipped by 6 bases and J by 5 bases, with 14 bases between them. The length of the CDR3 is 14 residues. The CDR3 nucleotides are TGTGCCAGCAGGAACACCGCCCTTGACAATGAGCAGTTCTTC. Translated: CASRNTALDNEQFF. Full variable domain (missing parts from reference TRBV2 and TRBJ2-1): EPEVTQTPSHQVTQMGQEVILRCVPISNHLYFYWYRQILGQKVEFLVSFYNNEISEKSEIFDDQFSVERPDGSNFTLKIRSTKLEDSAMYFCASRNTALDNEQFFGPGTRLTVL.

The chain employs TRBV5-4 and TRBJ2-3; possibly TRBD2 for D (6 bases). Germline V lookup: CDR1 SGHNT, CDR2 YYREEE (reference sequence). The CDR3 sequence is 14 residues long. Deletions cut 1 base from V and 6 bases from J, with 12 bases between. CDR3 region: CASSLWRAADTQYF. The CDR3 nucleotides read TGTGCCAGCAGCTTGTGGAGGGCAGCGGATACGCAGTATTTT.

This chain connects TRBV6-1 to TRBJ2-2, with D tentatively TRBD1 (5 bases). V lost 6 bases to trimming and J lost 2 bases, with 13 bases between them. This CDR3 contains 15 residues. Germline V gives CDR1 MNHNS, CDR2 SASEGT. CDR3 nucleotides: TGTGCCAGCAGGGCCCTGACAGATAACACCGGGGAGCTGTTTTTT. Its translation is CASRALTDNTGELFF.

This rearrangement joins TRBV19 to TRBJ2-1; D unresolved. V was trimmed by 5 bases and J by 3 bases, leaving 8 bases between them. The CDR3 consists of 13 residues. Looked up from germline, CDR1 is LNHDA and CDR2 is SQIVND (reference sequence). The CDR3 sequence is CASSGRIYNEQFF. CDR3 DNA: TGTGCCAGTAGTGGCAGGATCTACAATGAGCAGTTCTTC.

This rearrangement joins TRBV9 to TRBJ2-7; 13 bases map to TRBD2. The CDR3 covers 16 residues. Trimming removed 4 bases from V and 4 bases from J; junction bases left unmatched: 8. Germline CDR1 SGDLS, CDR2 YYNGEE. CDR3 sequence: CASSPWTSGSRYEQYF. CDR3 nucleotide sequence: TGTGCCAGCAGCCCCTGGACTAGCGGGAGTAGGTACGAGCAGTACTTC.